This T cell receptor beta chain came from a study of blood T cell repertoires in COVID-19 (TCRdb year 2020). For context, the study as a whole: The collaborator samples originated in the United States, Italy and Spain and spanned the acute and convalescent phases of COVID-19. A de-identified subject ID, COVID-19 status, age in years and sex were almost always included in the sample metadata. The repertoires were made available in a free public database intended to serve as a resource for research on the immune response to SARS-CoV-2. The material from the prospective study consisted of cDNA or gDNA derived from T cells, B-cell-depleted T cells, or PBMCs. Subjects who had been exposed to COVID-19, were actively infected with it, or had recovered from it provided the deeply sampled blood TCRbeta repertoires that made up the dataset. Where HLA class I and class II types were available, the types were taken from metadata supplied by the sample provider, not from assay-based typing. Samples came from the ongoing ImmuneRACE study (first 160 participants) plus 1,254 subjects from 6 global collaborators.

Overall study outcomes, separate from this receptor: How much clinical and demographic metadata was included differed by source and by participant, and the metadata was provided uncurated.

From cysteine to phenylalanine, the CDR3 is 18 amino acids long. Only the CDR3 DNA is retained, 54 bases long and in frame from the first base. For this chain, trimming is 6 bases at the V end and 0 bases at the J end, and the number of junction bases without a gene match is 12. The germline V gene (reference sequence) yields LNHDA for CDR1 and SQIVND for CDR2. This clone was counted a single time. Its antigen is unknown. Per-base quality was not reported, and no clone a single base away is much larger than it. Whole blood was collected in K2EDTA tubes by collaborating institutions according to the institutions' own protocols. For TCRbeta analysis, collaborators shipped samples as frozen whole blood, isolated PBMCs, or DNA extracted from either of those sample types. TCRbeta CDR3 regions were amplified from genomic DNA using the immunoSEQ Assay, a bias-controlled multiplex PCR. On the authors' methods: The number of nucleated cells in each sample was estimated by amplification of reference gene primers within the assay. To quantify the absolute abundance of each unique TCRbeta CDR3 rearrangement, sequence reads were collapsed and filtered. For each sample, productive Simpson clonality was calculated as the square root of Simpson's diversity index across productive rearrangements. Held by TCRdb, this immuneACCESS table contains in-frame sequences only and omits some clones. Under half of the omission traces to an unresolved V gene where checked; the cause of the rest is unknown. For V, J and clone size, that table is used; D and trimming come from the DNA. In all, the sample holds about 46,000 clones, and around 87% of those were seen once. The ten largest account for around 15% of the sample.

This sequence originates from a human donor in a cohort sampled during active COVID-19. Sequenced: peripheral blood. In this chain, TRBV19 is recombined with TRBJ1-5; 9 middle bases align to TRBD1. The CDR3 loop reads CASRPDRGGGYSNQPQHF. In nucleotides, the sequence is TGTGCCAGTAGGCCGGACAGGGGAGGGGGATATAGCAATCAGCCCCAGCATTTT.